The rows below give T cell receptor beta chains drawn from one sample of a study of T cells in Graves' hyperthyroidism and ophthalmopathy. TCRdb recomputed calls from the multiplex PCR reads with MiXCR, one row per CDR3 protein. Of 300,000 to 450,000 distinct CDR3 sequences in the sample, roughly 14% were seen once. Sequences were obtained from blood. The receptor set was obtained from a woman in her 30s with Graves' ophthalmopathy. CDR3s include the opening cysteine and the closing phenylalanine or tryptophan. The order of the fields is D gene, clone size, J gene, V gene, CDR3 length, CDR3 protein, CDR3 DNA. D genes are given only for firm matches. Where a row states a size, it is once, few, many or the class of an expanded clone; other rows omit it.

. few TRBJ2-7 TRBV6-2/TRBV6-3 12 CASSPKNYEQYF TGTGCCAGCAGCCCAAAGAACTACGAGCAGTACTTC
. many TRBJ1-2 TRBV18 17 CASSPPPGQGTIYGYTF TGTGCCAGCTCGCCTCCGCCGGGACAAGGCACAATTTATGGCTACACCTTC
. few TRBJ1-2 TRBV19 13 CASNIPGIYGYTF TGTGCCAGTAATATACCAGGGATCTATGGCTACACCTTC
TRBD1 many TRBJ2-7 TRBV6-1 18 CASKLTEGGRGSLREQYF TGTGCCAGCAAACTCACCGAAGGGGGCCGAGGGTCCTTACGAGAGCAGTACTTC
. many TRBJ2-7 TRBV7-9 15 CASSRAPGPLYEQYF TGTGCCAGCAGCCGAGCCCCGGGGCCGCTTTACGAGCAGTACTTC
. many TRBJ2-7 TRBV7-2 14 CASSSGVLSSEQYF TGTGCCAGCAGCTCAGGGGTTCTGTCTTCTGAGCAGTACTTC
TRBD1 . TRBJ2-1 TRBV20-1 14 CSAMGQGSYNEQFF TGCAGTGCTATGGGACAGGGCTCCTACAATGAGCAGTTCTTC
TRBD1 . TRBJ2-7 TRBV20-1 14 CSAQTGPLSYEQYF TGCAGTGCCCAGACAGGGCCCCTCTCCTACGAGCAGTACTTC
TRBD1 many TRBJ2-7 TRBV20-1 15 CSAVPPGQGAGEQYF TGCAGTGCTGTCCCTCCGGGACAGGGGGCGGGTGAGCAGTACTTC
. many TRBJ1-5 TRBV5-1 16 CASSLGGGIDDGPQHF TGCGCCAGCAGCTTGGGAGGAGGGATTGATGATGGGCCCCAGCATTTT
. many TRBJ2-5 TRBV11-3 13 CASSLDLQETQYF TGTGCCAGCAGCTTAGATTTACAAGAGACCCAGTACTTC
. many TRBJ1-1 TRBV15 16 CATSRAGGLGYGEAFF TGTGCCACCAGCAGAGCCGGTGGCCTGGGATATGGTGAAGCTTTCTTT
. many TRBJ1-2 TRBV28 11 CAAGGNYGYTF TGTGCAGCGGGGGGTAACTATGGCTACACCTTC
TRBD1 few TRBJ2-2 TRBV24-1 13 CASRDRGTGELFF TGTGCCTCCCGGGACAGGGGCACCGGGGAGCTGTTTTTT
TRBD1 many TRBJ2-6 TRBV10-3 16 CAIKTQGASGANVLTF TGTGCCATCAAAACACAGGGGGCGTCTGGGGCCAACGTCCTGACTTTC
. once TRBJ2-1 TRBV7-9 19 CASTRGVWGGRGDYNEQFF TGTGCCAGCACCAGAGGAGTCTGGGGGGGCCGAGGCGACTACAATGAGCAGTTCTTC